Shown below are 28 T cell receptor beta chains from a single sample sequenced in a study of T cell responses to AZD1222 COVID-19 vaccine. Some clones are missing from TCRdb's copy, which holds only in-frame ones; the method was immunoSEQ multiplex PCR. The sample carries 150,000 or so clones, 94% recorded once. Sequencing used peripheral blood, obtained on day 0 of AZD1222 vaccination. These receptors all come from an adult in good health.

This chain links TRBV5-4 with TRBJ2-7; 7 bases map to TRBD2. With V trimmed by 7 bases and J by 3 bases, 13 bases remained unmatched. Germline values: CDR1 SGHNT, CDR2 YYREEE (reference sequence). The CDR3 length is 15 residues. The CDR3 nucleotides are TGTGCCAGCTCCAGACTAGCCCAGGGAGACTACGAGCAGTACTTC. It codes for CASSRLAQGDYEQYF.

This CDR3 is CASSSGWASGSAQFF. The CDR3 bases are TGCGCCAGCAGCTCCGGGTGGGCTAGCGGGAGCGCCCAGTTCTTC. This chain connects TRBV4-1 to TRBJ2-1; 10 bases match TRBD2. Germline CDR1 and CDR2: MGHRA and YSYEKL. Trimming removed 5 bases from V and 13 bases from J; junction bases left unmatched: 14. This CDR3 has 15 amino acids.

V usage is TRBV27 and J usage is TRBJ1-4; TRBD1 is a possible D gene (6 bases). Trimming took off 6 bases at V and 6 bases at J, with 11 bases between the two ends. Germline V CDR1 and CDR2: MNHEY, SMNVEV (reference sequence). This CDR3 is 13 amino acids long. The CDR3: CASRRGTHEKLFF. DNA for the CDR3: TGTGCCAGCAGGAGGGGGACCCATGAAAAACTGTTTTTT.

The chain combines TRBV6-4 with TRBJ1-2; 11 bases are a match to TRBD1. Germline CDR1 is MRHNA and CDR2 is SNTAGT. The CDR3 covers 15 residues. V was pared by 4 bases and J by 2 bases, with 3 bases of the junction left unmatched. CDR3 nucleotides: TGTGCCAGCAGTGTGGGGACAGGGGGGAACTATGGCTACACCTTC. Translating it yields CASSVGTGGNYGYTF.

The J gene is TRBJ1-4, the V gene TRBV28, with TRBD1 as a possible D gene (5 bases). Trimming shortened V by 3 bases and J by 8 bases, and 10 bases separated the two germline ends. The CDR3 has 13 amino acids. Germline V CDR1 and CDR2: MDHEN, SYDVKM. The DNA of the CDR3 is TGTGCCAGCAGTTTGGGGGGGGAGGAAAAACTGTTTTTT. It specifies CASSLGGEEKLFF.

J is TRBJ2-4 and V is TRBV2; 15 bases line up with TRBD2. The CDR3 has 15 residues. CDR1 SNHLY and CDR2 FYNNEI come from the germline V gene. With V trimmed by 4 bases and J by 8 bases, 3 bases remained unmatched. CDR3 DNA sequence: TGTGCCAGCAGTGGAGGACTAGCGGGAGGGGACATTCAGTACTTC. It specifies CASSGGLAGGDIQYF.

The rearrangement uses TRBV9 and TRBJ1-2, with no clear D. Per the germline V gene, CDR1 is SGDLS and CDR2 is YYNGEE. CDR3 length: 14 amino acids. The ends were cut back, 0 bases at V and 4 bases at J, with 10 bases in the middle. The CDR3 coding sequence is TGTGCCAGCAGCGTAGATCCCGGTTCCTATGGCTACACCTTC. Translated, it gives CASSVDPGSYGYTF. Supplemented by reference TRBV9 and TRBJ1-2, the full variable domain reads DSGVTQTPKHLITATGQRVTLRCSPRSGDLSVYWYQQSLDQGLQFLIQYYNGEERAKGNILERFSAQQFPDLHSELNLSSLELGDSALYFCASSVDPGSYGYTFGSGTRLTVV.

The V call is TRBV7-9, the J call TRBJ2-1; D perhaps matches TRBD2 (6 bases). Germline CDR1 and CDR2: SEHNR and FQNEAQ (reference sequence). Between the trimmed V and J ends, which lost 5 bases and 6 bases, there was a span of 11 bases. This CDR3 has 13 amino acids. The CDR3 DNA reads as TGTGCCAGCAGCATTAGCGGTAGCAATGAGCAGTTCTTC. Amino acids: CASSISGSNEQFF.

The chain joins TRBV28 to TRBJ1-4; D call uncertain. Germline-derived CDR1 and CDR2 are MDHEN and SYDVKM. This CDR3 region has 14 residues. The V end was cut by 8 bases, the J end by 7 bases, with 17 bases between. The CDR3 reads CASQKRWEGEKLFF. CDR3 coding DNA: TGTGCCAGCCAGAAAAGATGGGAGGGTGAAAAACTGTTTTTT.

V and J are TRBV5-4 and TRBJ1-1; 7 bases align to TRBD1. Germline V gene sequence: CDR1 SGHNT, CDR2 YYREEE (reference sequence). V lost 4 bases and J lost 1; bases outside the gene matches: 7. This CDR3 spans 15 amino acids. CDR3: CASSPRDRQNTEAFF. CDR3 bases: TGTGCCAGCAGCCCTCGGGACAGACAGAACACTGAAGCTTTCTTT.

The CDR3 DNA reads TGTGCCTGGAGTGCCGGAAATCAGCCCCAGCATTTT. It codes for CAWSAGNQPQHF. This chain links TRBV30 with TRBJ1-5; D ambiguous. There are 12 residues in the CDR3. The V gene lost 1 base and the J gene lost 4 bases, with 5 bases spanning the gap. The germline V gene has CDR1 GTSNPN and CDR2 SVGIG (reference sequence).

J is TRBJ1-2 and V is TRBV2, with 12 nucleotides matching TRBD1. CDR1 is SNHLY and CDR2 is FYNNEI in the germline V gene. J lost 7 bases, V lost 5 bases, and 8 bases had no gene match. This CDR3 is built from 15 residues. The chain's CDR3 is CASSLSGQGASGYTF. DNA of the CDR3: TGTGCCAGCAGTCTCTCGGGACAGGGGGCAAGTGGCTACACCTTC.

This clone was seen just once. The chain has TRBV6-5 and TRBJ1-3; D unresolved. CDR3 length: 11 residues. Germline-derived CDR1 and CDR2 are MNHEY and SVGAGI. The germline V and J ends were trimmed by 7 bases and 4 bases, with 5 bases remaining between them. CDR3 loop: CASNSGNTIYF. In DNA form, the CDR3 reads TGTGCCAGCAATTCAGGAAACACCATATATTTT.

This chain links TRBV5-4 with TRBJ1-2; D unresolved. CDR3 size: 13 residues. Germline lookup yields CDR1 SGHNT and CDR2 YYREEE (reference sequence). Trimming pared 4 bases from V and 8 bases from J, leaving 15 bases between. The CDR3 nucleotides are TGTGCCAGCAGCCCAGTGTCCACAGAGGGCTACACCTTC. Translating it yields CASSPVSTEGYTF.

The chain recombines TRBV4-1 with TRBJ2-7, with TRBD2 matching 8 bases. The V gene end was trimmed by 4 bases and the J gene end by 0 bases; junction bases not matched to a gene: 5. The germline gives CDR1 MGHRA, CDR2 YSYEKL. This CDR3 is 15 amino acids long. The CDR3 region has the DNA TGCGCCAGCAGCCTCCTCGCGGGGGGCTCCTACGAGCAGTACTTC. This encodes CASSLLAGGSYEQYF.

The chain links TRBV30 to TRBJ2-7; 13 bases fit TRBD2. This CDR3 region has 19 residues. Germline V CDR1 and CDR2: GTSNPN, SVGIG (reference sequence). With 2 bases clipped from V and 4 bases from J, the junction kept 17 bases outside the gene matches. The CDR3 is CAWSRYTPLTSGRGYEQYF. The CDR3 nucleotides read TGTGCCTGGAGTCGATATACTCCTCTTACTAGCGGGAGGGGGTACGAGCAGTACTTC.

This clone was counted a single time. The chain joins TRBV4-2 to TRBJ2-5; D call uncertain. CDR1 and CDR2 (germline): LGHNA, YNFKEQ. The CDR3 has 17 residues. V was shortened by 0 bases and J by 5 bases, with 19 bases between the two germline ends. Here the CDR3 reads CASSQDLGNTGRETQYF. The CDR3 DNA reads as TGTGCCAGCAGCCAAGATTTGGGAAACACTGGGCGGGAGACCCAGTACTTC.

J is TRBJ1-5 and V is TRBV7-2; D remains ambiguous. In germline, CDR1 is SGHTA, CDR2 FQGNSA. The CDR3 consists of 15 residues. The ends were cut back, 5 bases at V and 3 bases at J, with 14 bases in the middle. Written as DNA, the CDR3 is TGTGCCAGCAGCCCCGCGAGGGCGGACAATCAGCCCCAGCATTTT. Amino acid sequence: CASSPARADNQPQHF.

The gene calls are TRBV29-1 and TRBJ1-2; D ambiguous. The germline CDR1 and CDR2 sequences are SQVTM and ANQGSEA. The CDR3 totals 12 residues. V was shortened by 2 bases and J by 6 bases, with 10 bases between the two germline ends. The CDR3 protein is CSVELLWHGYTF. CDR3 in DNA: TGCAGCGTTGAACTTCTGTGGCATGGCTACACCTTC.

The J gene is TRBJ1-4, the V gene TRBV27, with 9 positions matching TRBD1. Losses at the gene ends were 4 bases for V and 8 bases for J; bases not matched to a gene: 14. This CDR3 is built from 17 residues. Germline CDR1 is MNHEY and CDR2 is SMNVEV (reference sequence). CDR3 residues: CASSSNDRGGVGEKLFF. CDR3 coding DNA: TGTGCCAGCAGTTCCAATGACAGGGGGGGTGTCGGAGAAAAACTGTTTTTT.

The V and J genes are TRBV4-2 and TRBJ2-7; unclear D gene. The CDR3 contains 16 residues. V gave up 0 bases and J gave up 0 bases, with 12 bases separating them. CDR1 LGHNA and CDR2 YNFKEQ come from the germline V gene. The CDR3 coding sequence is TGTGCCAGCAGCCAAGACCTCAGCATGAGCTCCTACGAGCAGTACTTC. This codes for CASSQDLSMSSYEQYF.

V usage is TRBV5-1 and J usage is TRBJ2-1; D is possibly TRBD1 (5 bases). The V gene lost 1 base and the J gene lost 0 bases, with 8 bases spanning the gap. Germline CDR1 is SGHRS and CDR2 is YFSETQ. The CDR3 is 15 residues long. CDR3: CASSLSDSSYNEQFF. The CDR3 nucleotides are TGCGCCAGCAGCTTGTCCGACAGCTCCTACAATGAGCAGTTCTTC.

The chain is built from TRBV6-1 and TRBJ1-1; no clear D gene. The CDR3 loop spans 13 amino acids. Germline V gene lookup returns CDR1 MNHNS and CDR2 SASEGT. Trimming shortened V by 3 bases and J by 4 bases, and 9 bases separated the two germline ends. This chain's CDR3 is CASSDSELTEAFF. In DNA form, the CDR3 reads TGTGCCAGCAGTGACAGTGAACTCACTGAAGCTTTCTTT.

V usage is TRBV28 and J usage is TRBJ2-2, with 8 bases aligning to TRBD2. V lost 10 bases and J lost 7; bases outside the gene matches: 14. CDR3 size: 15 residues. Per germline, CDR1 MDHEN and CDR2 SYDVKM. The CDR3 coding sequence is TGTGCCACCCGGGGGAGCGGGAGAGTTAACGGGGAGCTGTTTTTT. This translates into CATRGSGRVNGELFF.

This sequence joins TRBV7-9 and TRBJ1-1; D remains unclear. The germline CDR1 and CDR2 sequences are SEHNR and FQNEAQ (reference sequence). V lost 5 bases, J lost 7 bases, and 17 bases lay in between. CDR3 length equals 14 residues. The CDR3 protein is CASSPGLQVDEAFF. As DNA, the CDR3 is TGTGCCAGCAGCCCCGGTCTCCAGGTGGATGAAGCTTTCTTT.

This clone was detected once. This chain joins TRBV7-9 and TRBJ1-2; the D is unclear. This CDR3 region has 13 residues. Germline V gene data show CDR1 as SEHNR and CDR2 as FQNEAQ (reference sequence). The V end lost 4 bases, the J end lost 4 bases, and 10 bases lay between the germline ends. As DNA, the CDR3 is TGTGCCAGCAGCTCAGGCCTCACCTATGGCTACACCTTC. Translated, it gives CASSSGLTYGYTF.

The V gene is TRBV3-1 (or the pseudogene TRBV3-2), the J gene TRBJ1-4, with D uncertain. CDR3 size: 12 residues. V gave up 3 bases and J gave up 5 bases, with 4 bases separating them. Looked up from germline, CDR1 is LGHDT and CDR2 is YNNKEL (reference sequence). CDR3 residues: CASSQLNEKLFF. CDR3 in DNA: TGTGCCAGCAGCCAGTTAAATGAAAAACTGTTTTTT.

CDR3 loop: CASREGRNVAKNIQYF. DNA for the CDR3: TGTGCCAGCAGGGAAGGGAGGAATGTAGCCAAAAACATTCAGTACTTC. The chain combines TRBV5-4 with TRBJ2-4, with D possibly matching TRBD2 (6 bases). Per the germline V gene, CDR1 is SGHNT and CDR2 is YYREEE (reference sequence). Trimming stripped 5 bases from V and 0 bases from J, with 15 bases between. The CDR3 loop spans 16 amino acids.